These 30 T cell receptor beta chains were all obtained from the same sample, sequenced in a study of cytomegalovirus exposure and HLA in healthy donors. 60 Vbeta and 13 Jbeta primers were used in PCR. The method was immunoSEQ multiplex PCR; TCRdb's version includes in-frame clones alone and lacks a portion of them. The profile shows tens of thousands of clones, 75% to 85% of them singletons. Specimen: PBMCs. Receptors originate from a man aged 30-40 years in good health and CMV-seropositive.

The CDR3 bases are TGTGCCAGCAGCCCACTAGCGGGAGTTACCGGGGAGCTGTTTTTT. This gives the protein CASSPLAGVTGELFF. The chain couples TRBV13 to TRBJ2-2; 11 positions match TRBD2. Germline CDR1 is PRHDT and CDR2 is FYEKMQ (reference sequence). V was clipped by 5 bases and J by 5 bases; unmatched bases: 4. CDR3 length: 15 amino acids.

The chain employs TRBV7-2 and TRBJ1-1; D might be TRBD1 (6 bases). This CDR3 comprises 15 residues. Germline assignment: CDR1 SGHTA and CDR2 FQGNSA. V lost 5 bases, J lost 0 bases, and 13 bases lay in between. CDR3: CASSPGTFVNTEAFF. DNA of the CDR3: TGTGCCAGCAGCCCCGGGACATTCGTGAACACTGAAGCTTTCTTT.

The rearrangement links TRBV29-1 to TRBJ1-1; perhaps TRBD1 as D (5 bases). The CDR3 consists of 12 residues. Trimming took off 4 bases at V and 4 bases at J, with 10 bases between the two ends. The V gene's germline CDR1 is SQVTM and CDR2 ANQGSEA. The DNA of the CDR3 is TGCAGCGTTGTACAGGCGACCACTGAAGCTTTCTTT. It specifies CSVVQATTEAFF.

The rearrangement uses TRBV9 and TRBJ1-1; D is perhaps TRBD1 (5 bases). Trimming removed 1 base at V and 5 bases at J, with 9 bases between. The CDR3 length is 13 residues. Germline CDR1 reads SGDLS; CDR2 reads YYNGEE. The CDR3 sequence is CASSVKRGTEAFF. The CDR3 region has the DNA TGTGCCAGCAGCGTAAAAAGGGGTACTGAAGCTTTCTTT.

The chain combines TRBV18 with TRBJ1-1; 11 bases are a match to TRBD1. In germline, CDR1 is KGHSH, CDR2 LQKENI. There are 14 residues in the CDR3. Losses at the gene ends were 2 bases for V and 8 bases for J; bases not matched to a gene: 4. The CDR3 sequence: CASSPGQGAVEAFF. CDR3 sequence (DNA): TGTGCCAGCTCACCAGGACAGGGGGCCGTGGAAGCTTTCTTT.

This chain links TRBV2 with TRBJ2-1; D is perhaps TRBD2 (5 bases). The length of the CDR3 is 11 residues. V shed 7 bases and J shed 10 bases, with 11 bases lying between them. From germline, CDR1 is SNHLY and CDR2 FYNNEI. The CDR3 here is CASIRGMEQFF. CDR3 coding DNA: TGTGCCAGCATCCGAGGGATGGAGCAGTTCTTC.

The chain carries TRBV7-2 and TRBJ2-7; possible D gene TRBD2, 6 bases. Trimming stripped 1 base from V and 2 bases from J, with 12 bases between. CDR1 and CDR2 (germline): SGHTA, FQGNSA. This CDR3 spans 15 amino acids. The CDR3: CASSLVGLNTYEQYF. In DNA, the CDR3 is TGTGCCAGCAGCTTAGTGGGACTTAACACCTACGAGCAGTACTTC.

The rearrangement joins TRBV28 to TRBJ1-5; weak D call: TRBD1 (6 bases). Per germline, CDR1 MDHEN and CDR2 SYDVKM. Trimming left V 6 bases short and J 5 bases short, with 14 bases between. This CDR3 has 14 residues. CDR3 amino acids: CASSTYRADQPQHF. The DNA of the CDR3 is TGTGCCAGCAGCACCTACAGGGCCGATCAGCCCCAGCATTTT.

The chain is built from TRBV28 and TRBJ2-7, with 7 bases fitting TRBD1. The CDR3 extends over 13 amino acids. V was pared by 7 bases and J by 6 bases, with 9 bases of the junction left unmatched. Germline CDR1 reads MDHEN; CDR2 reads SYDVKM. The CDR3 DNA reads as TGTGCCAGCAACCGGGGTAGGGGGCTCGAGCAGTACTTC. It yields the protein CASNRGRGLEQYF. The full variable domain, rest sourced from reference TRBV28 and TRBJ2-7, is DVKVTQSSRYLVKRTGEKVFLECVQDMDHENMFWYRQDPGLGLRLIYFSYDVKMKEKGDIPEGYSVSREKKERFSLILESASTNQTSMYLCASNRGRGLEQYFGPGTRLTVT.

The count of this clone is one. The genes are TRBV19 and TRBJ2-3; no firm D call. The germline V gene encodes CDR1 LNHDA and CDR2 SQIVND (reference sequence). The V gene lost 5 bases and the J gene lost 4 bases, with 10 bases spanning the gap. The CDR3 sequence is 13 residues long. The CDR3 reads CASSAGFADTQYF. For the CDR3, the DNA is TGTGCCAGTAGTGCAGGATTCGCAGATACGCAGTATTTT.

This sequence joins TRBV19 and TRBJ1-1; TRBD1 is a possible D gene (6 bases). This CDR3 spans 14 amino acids. The V gene's germline CDR1 is LNHDA and CDR2 SQIVND (reference sequence). Trimming stripped 7 bases from V and 0 bases from J, with 12 bases between. For the CDR3, the DNA is TGTGCCAGTATTTTGGGGACACTGAACACTGAAGCTTTCTTT. Its translation is CASILGTLNTEAFF. Full variable domain (remainder filled in from reference TRBV19 and TRBJ1-1): DGGITQSPKYLFRKEGQNVTLSCEQNLNHDAMYWYRQDPGQGLRLIYYSQIVNDFQKGDIAEGYSVSREKKESFPLTVTSAQKNPTAFYLCASILGTLNTEAFFGQGTRLTVV.

This clone has just a few counts. This chain uses TRBV18 with TRBJ1-1; a weak D match, TRBD1 (5 bases). Germline values: CDR1 KGHSH, CDR2 LQKENI. This CDR3 is built from 14 residues. Trimming removed 3 bases from V and 1 base from J, with 9 bases in between. CDR3 DNA: TGTGCCAGCTCACCTTTCGACAGGAACACTGAAGCTTTCTTT. It is translated as CASSPFDRNTEAFF.

CDR3 amino acids: CASSRGAGSYEQYF. The CDR3 region has the DNA TGTGCCAGCAGCCGGGGAGCGGGCTCCTACGAGCAGTACTTC. V and J are TRBV6-5 and TRBJ2-7, with D tentatively TRBD2 (6 bases). This CDR3 comprises 14 residues. Trimming took 6 bases from V and 0 from J, leaving 12 bases between them. CDR1 is MNHEY, CDR2 SVGAGI, per germline.

The table lists this clone with a count of one. The chain carries TRBV5-4 and TRBJ2-2, with 14 nucleotides matching TRBD2. From germline, CDR1 is SGHNT and CDR2 YYREEE (reference sequence). V lost 3 bases to trimming and J lost 6 bases; unmatched junction nucleotides: 1. This CDR3 contains 15 residues. The CDR3 DNA reads TGTGCCAGCAGCTCGGGACTAGCGGGAGCCGGGGAGCTGTTTTTT. This translates into CASSSGLAGAGELFF. Full variable domain (rest looked up from reference TRBV5-4 and TRBJ2-2): ETGVTQSPTHLIKTRGQQVTLRCSSQSGHNTVSWYQQALGQGPQFIFQYYREEENGRGNFPPRFSGLQFPNYSSELNVNALELDDSALYLCASSSGLAGAGELFFGEGSRLTVL.

This clone has just a few counts. J is TRBJ2-7 and V is TRBV4-1, with D maybe TRBD1 (5 bases). Germline loops: CDR1 MGHRA, CDR2 YSYEKL. The V and J ends lost 0 bases and 0 bases respectively, with 12 bases between them. The CDR3 is 16 residues long. The CDR3 region has the DNA TGCGCCAGCAGCCAAGAGCTACAGGCCAGCTCCTACGAGCAGTACTTC. As protein: CASSQELQASSYEQYF.

This chain joins TRBV6-6 and TRBJ2-5; 11 nucleotides match TRBD2. Germline CDR1 is MNHNY and CDR2 is SVGAGI (reference sequence). The V and J ends lost 6 bases and 2 bases, in that order; junction bases with no gene match: 5. This CDR3 spans 15 amino acids. For the CDR3, the DNA is TGTGCCAGCAGCCAACTAGCGGGGGATCAAGAGACCCAGTACTTC. It codes for CASSQLAGDQETQYF.

The CDR3 nucleotides read TGTGCCAGCAGCCCCCCCGTAGGGCGGGAGCATCAAGATACGCAGTATTTT. Translated, it gives CASSPPVGREHQDTQYF. The genes are TRBV7-9 and TRBJ2-3, with 7 positions matching TRBD2. The CDR3 loop spans 17 amino acids. The V gene end was trimmed by 5 bases and the J gene end by 5 bases; junction bases not matched to a gene: 16. Germline lookup yields CDR1 SEHNR and CDR2 FQNEAQ (reference sequence).

The J gene is TRBJ2-7, the V gene TRBV4-1; maybe TRBD1 (6 bases). Germline loops: CDR1 MGHRA, CDR2 YSYEKL. Trimming shortened V by 4 bases and J by 5 bases, and 21 bases separated the two germline ends. The CDR3 loop spans 16 amino acids. This chain's CDR3 is CASSPPTGLTDHEQYF. In nucleotides, the CDR3 is TGCGCCAGCAGCCCGCCTACAGGGCTGACGGACCACGAGCAGTACTTC.

V usage is TRBV18 and J usage is TRBJ2-3, with 12 bases matching TRBD2. This CDR3 region has 16 residues. V was pared by 5 bases and J by 5 bases, with 8 bases of the junction left unmatched. The V gene's germline CDR1 is KGHSH and CDR2 LQKENI. The CDR3 sequence is CASSFRLAGDRDTQYF. CDR3 DNA sequence: TGTGCCAGCTCATTTCGACTAGCGGGAGATAGAGATACGCAGTATTTT. The full variable domain, its missing parts supplied by reference TRBV18 and TRBJ2-3, is NAGVMQNPRHLVRRRGQEARLRCSPMKGHSHVYWYRQLPEEGLKFMVYLQKENIIDESGMPKERFSAEFPKEGPSILRIQQVVRGDSAAYFCASSFRLAGDRDTQYFGPGTRLTVL.

This sequence joins TRBV5-1 and TRBJ2-7; the D is unclear. The CDR3 runs 15 residues. Per germline, CDR1 SGHRS and CDR2 YFSETQ. Between the trimmed V and J ends, which lost 5 bases and 3 bases, there was a span of 18 bases. CDR3 loop: CASRPNEAQHYEQYF. The CDR3 bases are TGCGCCAGCAGACCAAACGAGGCCCAGCACTACGAGCAGTACTTC.

This clone came up a few times. V usage is TRBV5-6 and J usage is TRBJ1-1; 8 bases agree with TRBD1. CDR1 SGHDT and CDR2 YYEEEE come from the germline V gene. Trimming cost V 0 bases and J 2 bases; bases outside gene matches: 3. This CDR3 has 15 amino acids. CDR3 bases: TGTGCCAGCAGCTTGGCGGGGACAGGAAACACTGAAGCTTTCTTT. Its translation: CASSLAGTGNTEAFF.

This chain joins TRBV11-2 and TRBJ1-2, with D unclear. Trimming left V 5 bases short and J 0 bases short, with 7 bases between. The CDR3 consists of 13 residues. Germline-derived CDR1 and CDR2 are SGHAT and FQNNGV. CDR3: CASSLRANYGYTF. In nucleotides, the CDR3 is TGTGCCAGCAGCCTAAGAGCTAACTATGGCTACACCTTC.

V and J are TRBV28 and TRBJ1-1; D remains unclear. CDR1 and CDR2 (germline): MDHEN, SYDVKM. Trimming cost V 5 bases and J 3 bases, with 13 bases left between them. The CDR3 runs to 14 residues. The CDR3 here is CASSQMTRDTEAFF. The CDR3 DNA reads TGTGCCAGCAGTCAAATGACCCGGGACACTGAAGCTTTCTTT.

The gene calls are TRBV6-5 and TRBJ2-1, with TRBD1 matching 9 bases. With 0 bases clipped from V and 5 bases from J, the junction kept 5 bases outside the gene matches. CDR1 is MNHEY and CDR2 is SVGAGI in the germline V gene. The CDR3 is 16 residues long. CDR3 residues: CASSYSGTGYHNEQFF. As DNA, the CDR3 is TGTGCCAGCAGTTACTCGGGGACAGGGTACCACAATGAGCAGTTCTTC.

V usage is TRBV5-1 and J usage is TRBJ2-7; D gene uncertain. Germline CDR1 reads SGHRS; CDR2 reads YFSETQ. V lost 2 bases and J 2 bases, leaving 8 bases between the germline ends. CDR3 size: 13 residues. DNA of the CDR3: TGCGCCAGCAGCTTATCACAGCCCTACGAGCAGTACTTC. As protein: CASSLSQPYEQYF. The variable domain in full, completed from reference TRBV5-1 and TRBJ2-7, reads KAGVTQTPRYLIKTRGQQVTLSCSPISGHRSVSWYQQTPGQGLQFLFEYFSETQRNKGNFPGRFSGRQFSNSRSEMNVSTLELGDSALYLCASSLSQPYEQYFGPGTRLTVT.

The genes are TRBV19 and TRBJ1-3; TRBD1 is a possible D gene (5 bases). This CDR3 is built from 15 residues. V was shortened by 5 bases and J by 3 bases, with 14 bases between the two germline ends. Per the germline V gene, CDR1 is LNHDA and CDR2 is SQIVND (reference sequence). CDR3 protein: CASSGAAHYGNTIYF. DNA for the CDR3: TGTGCCAGTAGTGGGGCGGCCCACTATGGAAACACCATATATTTT.

The J gene is TRBJ2-3, the V gene TRBV2; D is possibly TRBD2 (6 bases). From germline, CDR1 is SNHLY and CDR2 FYNNEI. Trimming took off 4 bases at V and 1 base at J, with 12 bases between the two ends. The CDR3 totals 15 residues. CDR3 coding DNA: TGTGCCAGCAGTGTAGGAACGGGGGGCACAGATACGCAGTATTTT. Translating gives CASSVGTGGTDTQYF. Drawing the rest from reference TRBV2 and TRBJ2-3, the complete variable domain is EPEVTQTPSHQVTQMGQEVILRCVPISNHLYFYWYRQILGQKVEFLVSFYNNEISEKSEIFDDQFSVERPDGSNFTLKIRSTKLEDSAMYFCASSVGTGGTDTQYFGPGTRLTVL.

The J gene is TRBJ2-5, the V gene TRBV27; 8 bases agree with TRBD2. The CDR3 has 16 amino acids. Unmatched junction bases numbered 4, after V lost 1 base and J lost 0 bases. Germline assignment: CDR1 MNHEY and CDR2 SMNVEV (reference sequence). CDR3 amino acids: CASSLLSGSNQETQYF. DNA for the CDR3: TGTGCCAGCAGTTTATTAAGCGGGAGCAACCAAGAGACCCAGTACTTC.

The chain employs TRBV21-1 and TRBJ2-3; the DNA was not compared with TRBD2, the D call given in the table. TRBV21-1 is labeled a pseudogene. The CDR3 consists of 19 residues. DNA for the CDR3: TGTGCCAGCAGCAAGGGGATCCCCCCGGGACTAGCCCTCACAGATACGCAGTATTTT. Amino acids: CASSKGIPPGLALTDTQYF.

This chain connects TRBV5-1 to TRBJ2-7, with a possible D match to TRBD1 (5 bases). The germline V and J ends were trimmed by 2 bases and 0 bases, with 15 bases remaining between them. From germline, CDR1 is SGHRS and CDR2 YFSETQ. The CDR3 has 16 amino acids. CDR3 residues: CASSFLSQASSYEQYF. CDR3 sequence (DNA): TGCGCCAGCAGCTTTTTATCACAGGCCAGCTCCTACGAGCAGTACTTC.